These 23 T cell receptor beta chains were all obtained from the same sample, sequenced in a study of T cells in Graves' hyperthyroidism and ophthalmopathy. RNA transcripts provided the source from which TCR beta CDR3 regions were amplified. HTBI primers drove first-round RT-PCR of the TCR CDR3. TCRdb reanalysed the multiplex PCR reads using MiXCR and keeps one entry per CDR3 protein. The sample contains roughly 180,000 distinct CDR3 sequences, around 8.9% of which appear only once. The source material was blood. All receptors come from a woman aged 18-30 years with Graves' hyperthyroidism that later progressed to Graves' ophthalmopathy.

The sample holds many counts of this clonotype. Compared with germline, one end of the junction differs, possibly owing to a read error. The V gene is TRBV7-2, the J gene TRBJ2-2; 10 bases agree with TRBD2. Germline V lookup: CDR1 SGHTA, CDR2 FQGNSA. The CDR3 is made up of 15 amino acids. In DNA, the CDR3 is TGTGCGAGCAGTTGGGGACTAGCGAGGTCCGGGGAGCTGTTTTTT. Translation: CASSWGLARSGELFF.

In its sample, this clonotype was seen many times. The chain's CDR3 is CASSLGFDGPSTDTQYF. Written as DNA, the CDR3 is TGTGCCAGCAGCTTAGGTTTCGACGGGCCGAGCACAGATACGCAGTATTTT. This rearrangement joins TRBV7-9 to TRBJ2-3; D is unclear. Trimming pared 1 base from V and 0 bases from J, leaving 14 bases between. This CDR3 contains 17 residues. Germline V gene sequence: CDR1 SEHNR, CDR2 FQNEAQ (reference sequence).

This clonotype was detected many times. The J gene is TRBJ2-1, the V gene TRBV3-1; D is undetermined. This CDR3 region has 15 residues. From germline, CDR1 is LGHDT and CDR2 YNNKEL (reference sequence). The V end was cut by 0 bases, the J end by 3 bases, with 9 bases between. The CDR3, as DNA: TGTGCCAGCAGCCAAGACTCAGCCAACTACAATGAGCAGTTCTTC. Protein product: CASSQDSANYNEQFF.

This clonotype showed up many times. The rearrangement links TRBV7-2 to TRBJ2-7; 9 positions agree with TRBD1. The V gene end was trimmed by 5 bases and the J gene end by 4 bases; junction bases not matched to a gene: 9. Germline V gene sequence: CDR1 SGHTA, CDR2 FQGNSA. This CDR3 has 15 residues. The CDR3 DNA reads TGTGCCAGCAGCCATAAGACAGGGGGAGAATACGAGCAGTACTTC. This translates into CASSHKTGGEYEQYF.

This clonotype was found once. A much larger clone sits a single nucleotide away, making a read error possible. This chain uses TRBV6-1 with TRBJ1-1; D unresolved. Germline V gives CDR1 MNHNS, CDR2 SASEGT. This CDR3 has 13 amino acids. With 2 bases removed from V and 3 bases from J, the gap between germline ends came to 7 bases. The CDR3 sequence: CASSENLDTEAFF. DNA of the CDR3: TGTGCCAGCAGTGAAAATTTGGACACTGAAGCTTTCTTT.

This clonotype was counted between two and nine times. The V call is TRBV4-1, the J call TRBJ2-1; maybe TRBD2 (6 bases). Deletions cut 3 bases from V and 5 bases from J, with 20 bases between. The CDR3 is 17 amino acids. The germline V gene encodes CDR1 MGHRA and CDR2 YSYEKL. This chain's CDR3 is CASSHTRGRERDNEQFF. The CDR3 DNA follows: TGCGCCAGCAGCCATACGAGGGGACGGGAGAGAGACAATGAGCAGTTCTTC.

The rearrangement uses TRBV10-1 and TRBJ1-1; D possibly corresponds to TRBD1 (6 bases). This CDR3 spans 15 amino acids. The germline CDR1 and CDR2 sequences are WNHNN and SYGVQD (reference sequence). The germline V and J ends were trimmed by 8 bases and 2 bases, with 18 bases remaining between them. In DNA, the CDR3 is TGCGCCAGCGAAGCATATAGGACAGTCAACACTGAAGCTTTCTTT. It codes for CASEAYRTVNTEAFF.

At least ten counts were recorded for this clonotype. The chain couples TRBV28 to TRBJ2-2, with 11 bases matching TRBD2. The CDR3 has 16 residues. The junction had 7 bases not matched to a gene; V was cut back by 7 bases and J by 3 bases. CDR1 and CDR2 from the germline V gene are MDHEN and SYDVKM. The CDR3 DNA is TGTGCCAGCACCATTAGCGGGGGGGCGTACACCGGGGAGCTGTTTTTT. This sequence encodes CASTISGGAYTGELFF.

This clonotype was detected many times. The chain recombines TRBV30 with TRBJ1-5; D ambiguous. CDR3 length: 15 amino acids. In germline, CDR1 is GTSNPN, CDR2 SVGIG (reference sequence). V was cut by 2 bases and J by 4 bases, with 15 bases left in between. CDR3 coding DNA: TGTGCCTGGAGTCCCGGGGATCCCGGGAATCAGCCCCAGCATTTT. This gives the protein CAWSPGDPGNQPQHF.

This clonotype was seen repeatedly, ten times or more. The rearrangement joins TRBV30 to TRBJ2-7; D is unclear. CDR3 length: 14 residues. V lost 4 bases to trimming and J lost 5 bases, with 18 bases between them. In germline, CDR1 is GTSNPN, CDR2 SVGIG (reference sequence). The CDR3 sequence: CAWTLRTLLHEQYF. The CDR3 region has the DNA TGTGCCTGGACCTTAAGGACGCTCCTTCACGAGCAGTACTTC.

There are many counts of this clonotype. This chain links TRBV20-1 with TRBJ2-5; TRBD2 aligns across 14 bases. The J segment lost 4 bases and the V segment lost 4 bases, leaving 8 bases of the junction unmatched. Germline assignment: CDR1 DFQATT and CDR2 SNEGSKA (reference sequence). The CDR3 is made up of 16 amino acids. Here the CDR3 reads CSATGLAGVDVETQYF. DNA for the CDR3: TGCAGTGCTACGGGACTAGCGGGAGTTGATGTAGAGACCCAGTACTTC.

Of note for this clonotype: The germline gene is not matched at one end of the junction; a read error may be the cause. The chain carries TRBV6-1 and TRBJ1-5; tentatively, D is TRBD1 (6 bases). Germline-derived CDR1 and CDR2 are MNHNS and SASEGT. The CDR3 is 13 amino acids. In nucleotides, the CDR3 is TGTGCCAGCAGCCAGGACAGCAATCAGCCCCAGGATTTT. It specifies CASSQDSNQPQDF.

The sample holds a few counts of this clonotype. The rearrangement links TRBV12-3 or TRBV12-4 to TRBJ2-1; D gene uncertain. The CDR3 consists of 13 residues. V was trimmed by 6 bases and J by 2 bases, leaving 8 bases between them. CDR3 coding DNA: TGTGCCAGCAGGGCAGCCCCCTACAATGAGCAGTTCTTC. It translates to CASRAAPYNEQFF.

In this sample, this clonotype turned up many times. This chain links TRBV19 with TRBJ2-1; 8 nucleotides line up with TRBD2. The junction had 7 bases not matched to a gene; V was cut back by 8 bases and J by 4 bases. This CDR3 has 14 residues. CDR1 is LNHDA, CDR2 SQIVND, per germline (reference sequence). The CDR3 is CASVRGAGYNEQFF. In DNA, the CDR3 is TGTGCCAGTGTGCGGGGGGCAGGGTACAATGAGCAGTTCTTC. Supplemented by reference TRBV19 and TRBJ2-1, the full variable domain reads DGGITQSPKYLFRKEGQNVTLSCEQNLNHDAMYWYRQDPGQGLRLIYYSQIVNDFQKGDIAEGYSVSREKKESFPLTVTSAQKNPTAFYLCASVRGAGYNEQFFGPGTRLTVL.

This clonotype was detected ten times or more. The chain employs TRBV6-1 and TRBJ2-1; 13 nucleotides line up with TRBD2. Germline-derived CDR1 and CDR2 are MNHNS and SASEGT. V gave up 5 bases and J gave up 5 bases; unmatched junction bases: 3. CDR3 size: 15 residues. The CDR3 spells CASSYGLAGDNEQFF. CDR3 nucleotide sequence: TGTGCCAGCAGTTATGGACTAGCGGGGGACAATGAGCAGTTCTTC.

This clonotype has ten or more counts. The chain employs TRBV30 and TRBJ2-7; D gene ambiguous. Germline V gene lookup returns CDR1 GTSNPN and CDR2 SVGIG (reference sequence). V lost 0 bases to trimming and J lost 6 bases, with 9 bases between them. The CDR3 contains 12 residues. The CDR3 loop is CAWSVQNFEQYF. The CDR3 DNA sequence: TGTGCCTGGAGTGTACAAAACTTCGAGCAGTACTTC.

This clonotype was picked up many times. The V and J genes are TRBV30 and TRBJ1-5; TRBD1 might be the D (5 bases). Trimming removed 1 base from V and 3 bases from J, with 7 bases in between. The CDR3 is 13 amino acids. Germline V gives CDR1 GTSNPN, CDR2 SVGIG (reference sequence). CDR3 bases: TGTGCCTGGAGTGGACAGTACAATCAGCCCCAGCATTTT. Encoded protein: CAWSGQYNQPQHF.

This clonotype was seen at least ten times. The V gene is TRBV20-1, the J gene TRBJ2-7; TRBD2 is a possible D gene (6 bases). The germline V gene has CDR1 DFQATT and CDR2 SNEGSKA (reference sequence). This CDR3 has 13 residues. The V end was cut by 5 bases, the J end by 2 bases, with 13 bases between. The CDR3 bases are TGCAGTGCTCCCGGGAGTGGGCCCTACGAGCAGTACTTC. Its protein product is CSAPGSGPYEQYF.

This clonotype was observed at least ten times. V and J are TRBV30 and TRBJ1-5; 9 bases agree with TRBD1. After removal of 5 bases from V and 6 bases from J, the junction contained 8 bases not matched to a gene. This CDR3 contains 14 residues. Germline values: CDR1 GTSNPN, CDR2 SVGIG (reference sequence). Here the CDR3 reads CAWARTGVAQPQHF. The CDR3 nucleotides are TGTGCCTGGGCACGGACAGGGGTTGCTCAGCCCCAGCATTTT.

This clonotype was detected a few times. V gene TRBV20-1 combines with J gene TRBJ1-3; perhaps TRBD1 as D (6 bases). The germline V and J ends were trimmed by 6 bases and 0 bases, with 21 bases remaining between them. The length of the CDR3 is 17 residues. CDR1 is DFQATT and CDR2 is SNEGSKA in the germline V gene (reference sequence). The CDR3 region is CSAQTLGQPDSGNTIYF. As DNA, the CDR3 is TGCAGTGCCCAGACGCTAGGACAGCCTGACTCTGGAAACACCATATATTTT.

This clonotype was counted ten times or more. The rearrangement joins TRBV7-3 to TRBJ2-1, with 9 bases that match TRBD2. J was trimmed by 9 bases and V by 4 bases; bases with no gene match: 7. Germline CDR1 is SGHTA and CDR2 is FQGTGA. This CDR3 contains 14 residues. This chain's CDR3 is CASSSIAGVGEQFF. DNA for the CDR3: TGTGCCAGCAGCTCAATAGCGGGAGTCGGTGAGCAGTTCTTC.

The table lists this clonotype with many counts. The chain is built from TRBV12-3 or TRBV12-4 and TRBJ1-3; D gene ambiguous. The CDR3 is 15 residues long. The ends were cut back, 1 base at V and 0 bases at J, with 7 bases in the middle. The CDR3: CASSLDGISGNTIYF. As DNA, the CDR3 is TGTGCCAGCAGTTTAGACGGTATCTCTGGAAACACCATATATTTT.

Many counts were recorded for this clonotype. The rearrangement links TRBV2 to TRBJ1-1; D ambiguous. This CDR3 is built from 16 residues. Trimming removed 3 bases from V and 0 bases from J, with 14 bases in between. Germline V gene sequence: CDR1 SNHLY, CDR2 FYNNEI. The CDR3 nucleotides are TGTGCCAGCAGTGACCCCCGAGGAGGGCTGAACACTGAAGCTTTCTTT. Protein sequence: CASSDPRGGLNTEAFF.